A single T cell receptor (beta chain) is shown here with its context. This sample is drawn from a study of a mutant IDH1 vaccine in newly diagnosed glioma. Study overall: Treated patients showed a male proportion of roughly 62%, a female proportion of roughly 38%, and a mean age of 40.4 years.

V lost 3 bases, J lost 5 bases, and 10 bases stayed unmatched. The CDR3 has 16 amino acids. CDR1 is SGHRS and CDR2 is YFSETQ in the germline V gene. Stated time point: baseline, week 1 (first vaccination visit). The treatment: pre-vaccination baseline after standard-of-care therapy. Profiling relied on immunoSEQ multiplex PCR, and the TCRdb table lists in-frame clones only, not all of them. Of around 89,000 clones in the sample, 80% to 90% were seen once. The chain is built from TRBV5-1 and TRBJ1-1, with 10 bases aligning to TRBD1. This receptor was taken from a woman between 45 and 65 years old with glioma. The sample consisted of PBMCs, taken from a glioma patient treated with radiotherapy, temozolomide or both. CDR3 in DNA: TGCGCCAGCAGCTCGACAGGGGGCAACGGAAGAACTGAAGCTTTCTTT. Its translation: CASSSTGGNGRTEAFF.